This TCR beta chain was retrieved from a study of shared clonotypes between healthy human individuals. Germline V CDR1 and CDR2: MGHDK, SYGVNS. The CDR3 covers 12 residues. V was clipped by 6 bases and J by 4 bases, with 9 bases between them. Produced via immunoSEQ multiplex PCR; TCRdb's table is partial and in-frame only. The sample shows more than 900,000 clones, about 80% of them seen only once. This clone was detected only a few times. This sequence joins TRBV25-1 and TRBJ1-1; D uncertain. The TCR was taken from a man aged 18-30 years in good health. Some clones in this sample may be carry-over from other donors' samples. The specimen was memory CD4+ T cells from PBMCs. As for subset: CD45RA-negative fraction. The CDR3 here is CASSGWGTEAFF. The CDR3 DNA sequence: TGTGCCAGCAGCGGCTGGGGCACTGAAGCTTTCTTT.